This T cell receptor (beta chain) derives from a study of cytomegalovirus exposure and HLA in healthy donors. The study ran its PCR with 60 Vbeta and 13 Jbeta primers. Some clones are missing from TCRdb's copy, which holds only in-frame ones; the method was immunoSEQ multiplex PCR. Here the sample spans approximately 93,000 clones, around 80% being singletons. Between the trimmed V and J ends, which lost 7 bases and 7 bases, there was a span of 14 bases. Germline V gene data show CDR1 as SGHTA and CDR2 as FQGNSA. This CDR3 contains 12 residues. The receptor was isolated from a male donor in good health and CMV-seropositive. Sequencing was carried out using PBMCs. This chain joins TRBV7-2 and TRBJ2-7; D is possibly TRBD2 (5 bases). As DNA, the CDR3 is TGTGCCAGCACCGCGGGCTTCGGTGAGCAGTACTTC. This encodes CASTAGFGEQYF.